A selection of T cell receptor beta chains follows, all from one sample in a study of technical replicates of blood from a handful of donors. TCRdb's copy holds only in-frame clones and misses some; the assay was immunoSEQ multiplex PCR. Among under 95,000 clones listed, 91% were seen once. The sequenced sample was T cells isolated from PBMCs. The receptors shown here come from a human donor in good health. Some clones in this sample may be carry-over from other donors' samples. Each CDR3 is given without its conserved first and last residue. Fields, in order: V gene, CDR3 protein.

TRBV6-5	ASSYFHDSPTGYT
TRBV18	ASSPQVGLIYEQY
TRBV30	AWGGQGFEKLF
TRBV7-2	ASNRPGQGSYEQY
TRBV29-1	SVRTGLDQPQH
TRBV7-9	ASSFSSTQYNEQF
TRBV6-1	ASSESHHSNQPQH
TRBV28	ASSSPTGPLSGNTIY
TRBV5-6	ASSSAGVFPDTQY
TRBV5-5	ASSFTGQGAGEPQH
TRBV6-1	ASIRTSGSYEQY
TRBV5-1	ASSLLDREPQY
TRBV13	ASSFWTSRQTDTQY
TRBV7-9	ASSPGGRGQGNTEAF
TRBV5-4	ASSLSSGGSYGYT
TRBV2	ASSAWGGSEEKLF
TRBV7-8	ASSRTESLGTQY
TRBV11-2	ASSWTWGQGQGNTIY
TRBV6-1	ASSVTRPHNAYEQY
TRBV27	ASSPSSTDTQY
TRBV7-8	ASSLATSGRNYYNEQF
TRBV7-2	ASSFGGQGRSEAF
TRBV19	ASSIIGVSNTGELF
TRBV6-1	AIPGSSGNTIY
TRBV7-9	ASSLSGTVEAF
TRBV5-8	ASSLAPQRWRGYT
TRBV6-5	ASSSSRGLGDTQY
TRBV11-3	ASSQRADSYNEQF
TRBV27	ASSLQYGYT
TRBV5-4	ASSLGHNTEAF
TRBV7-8	ASSLRTSSTGELF
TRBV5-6	ASSSVQGAEETQY
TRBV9	ASSVGGSINEQF
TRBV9	ASSRGSYNEQF
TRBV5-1	ASSLAVGATWWEETQY
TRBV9	ASSGRRRGEQY
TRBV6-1	ASSEMGVAKNIQY
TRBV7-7	ASSFINRVRITYEQY
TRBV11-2	ASSLATEYEQY
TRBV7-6	ASSSSLASSGNTIY
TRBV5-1	ASSLADEQF
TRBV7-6	ASSLTSGRIIGETQY
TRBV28	ASIPGSGETQY
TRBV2	ASRAGGSYNEQF
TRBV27	ASSPGGTSTDTQY
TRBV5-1	ASSPNVGTSNYGYT
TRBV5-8	ASSLGVMANYGYT
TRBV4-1	ASSHVSESEYGYT
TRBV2	ASSKAGLNTGELF
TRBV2	ASRVARVETQY